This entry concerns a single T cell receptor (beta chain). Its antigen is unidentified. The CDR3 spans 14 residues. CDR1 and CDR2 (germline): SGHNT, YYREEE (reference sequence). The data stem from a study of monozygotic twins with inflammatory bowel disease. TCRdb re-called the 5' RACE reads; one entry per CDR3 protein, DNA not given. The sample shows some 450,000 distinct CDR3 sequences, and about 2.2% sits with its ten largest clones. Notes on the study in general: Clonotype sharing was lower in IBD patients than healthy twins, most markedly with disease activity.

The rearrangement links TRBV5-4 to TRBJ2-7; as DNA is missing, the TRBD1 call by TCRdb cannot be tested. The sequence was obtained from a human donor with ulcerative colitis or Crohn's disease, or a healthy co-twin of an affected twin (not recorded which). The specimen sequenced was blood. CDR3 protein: CASSSDRGLYEQYF.